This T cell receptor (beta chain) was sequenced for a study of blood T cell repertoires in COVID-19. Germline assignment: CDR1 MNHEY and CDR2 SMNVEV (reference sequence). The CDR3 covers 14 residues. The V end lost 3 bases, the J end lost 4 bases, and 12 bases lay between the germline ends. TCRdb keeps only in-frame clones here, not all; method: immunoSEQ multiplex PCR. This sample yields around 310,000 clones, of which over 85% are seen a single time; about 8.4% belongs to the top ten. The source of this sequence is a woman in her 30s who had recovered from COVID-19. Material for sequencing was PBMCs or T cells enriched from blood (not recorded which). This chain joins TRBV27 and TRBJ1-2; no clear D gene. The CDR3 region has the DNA TGTGCCAGCAGTTTTAGAAGGGCGGGCTATGGCTACACCTTC. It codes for CASSFRRAGYGYTF.